The clone carrying this T cell receptor beta chain was observed many times. Antigen: not known. Germline V gene data show CDR1 as MNHEY and CDR2 as SMNVEV (reference sequence). The V gene lost 1 base and the J gene lost 1 base, with 11 bases spanning the gap. CDR3 length: 15 residues. Individual cDNA molecules received unique molecular identifiers during library preparation. TCRdb redid the calling of the 5' RACE reads with MiXCR, one entry per CDR3 protein. The repertoire holds 64,000 or so distinct CDR3 sequences, roughly 13% seen once, with around 1.5% in the top ten. The entry originates in a study of early T cells in non-severe SARS-CoV-2 infection. Study as a whole: Unsorted whole blood bulk RNA was sequenced, with unpaired chains. Broader study findings: Matches to VDJdb favored anti-spike CD8 responses and missed private and CD4 specificities.

The rearrangement joins TRBV27 to TRBJ2-7; TRBD1 might be the D (5 bases). The receptor's source is an adult who was a healthcare worker with PCR-confirmed SARS-CoV-2 infection or an uninfected control (not recorded which). The source was whole blood, collected at baseline. The CDR3 bases are TGTGCCAGCAGTTTATATACTCGACAGTCCTACGAGCAGTACTTC. Amino acid sequence: CASSLYTRQSYEQYF.